Below are 15 T cell receptor beta chains sequenced from a single sample in a study of blood T cell repertoires in COVID-19. The data were produced by immunoSEQ multiplex PCR, yet TCRdb's version contains in-frame clones alone and is incomplete. The sample contains 99,000 or so clones, roughly 80% of which appear only once. Sequenced sample: peripheral blood. The receptors stem from a woman older than 75 with acute or convalescent COVID-19.

This clone was picked up a small number of times. V gene TRBV4-2 combines with J gene TRBJ2-5, with 9 bases aligning to TRBD2. CDR3 length: 18 residues. V dropped 0 bases and J dropped 5; count of bases not matched to a gene: 13. Germline CDR1 and CDR2: LGHNA and YNFKEQ. The CDR3 nucleotides read TGTGCCAGCAGCCAAGAGGCCAGCGGGAGGAGGAGGGGGGAGACCCAGTACTTC. This translates into CASSQEASGRRRGETQYF.

The J gene is TRBJ2-1, the V gene TRBV12-3 or TRBV12-4; no reliable D call. CDR3 size: 13 residues. Trimming removed 6 bases from V and 4 bases from J, with 10 bases in between. This CDR3 reads CASSLGQYNEQFF. CDR3 DNA: TGTGCCAGCAGCTTGGGCCAGTACAATGAGCAGTTCTTC.

This clone appeared a single time. V usage is TRBV5-5 and J usage is TRBJ2-7; D ambiguous. The ends were cut back, 0 bases at V and 0 bases at J, with 7 bases in the middle. CDR1 is SGHKS, CDR2 YYEKEE, per germline (reference sequence). The CDR3 runs 14 residues. The DNA for the CDR3 is TGTGCCAGCAGCTTGGCCTTCCTCTCCTACGAGCAGTACGTC. Translating gives CASSLAFLSYEQYV.

V gene TRBV6-5 combines with J gene TRBJ1-3; TRBD1 aligns across 7 bases. V gave up 10 bases and J gave up 2 bases; unmatched junction bases: 8. This CDR3 spans 14 amino acids. The germline V gene has CDR1 MNHEY and CDR2 SVGAGI. The CDR3 sequence is CATNPGQAGNTIYF. The CDR3 DNA is TGTGCCACCAACCCCGGACAGGCTGGAAACACCATATATTTT.

This chain uses TRBV4-3 with TRBJ2-3, with a tentative D call TRBD1 (5 bases). V shed 0 bases and J shed 0 bases, with 13 bases lying between them. CDR1 and CDR2 from the germline V gene are LGHNA and YSLEER. The CDR3 length is 17 residues. CDR3 sequence reads: CASSQDPWTSSTDTQYF. DNA for the CDR3: TGCGCCAGCAGCCAAGATCCCTGGACATCTAGCACAGATACGCAGTATTTT.

CDR3 in amino acids: CAWRGTVSTDTQYF. The CDR3 DNA is TGTGCCTGGAGAGGGACAGTGAGCACAGATACGCAGTATTTT. The chain recombines TRBV30 with TRBJ2-3; 7 nucleotides align to TRBD1. Germline V gives CDR1 GTSNPN, CDR2 SVGIG (reference sequence). The CDR3 consists of 14 residues. With 3 bases clipped from V and 0 bases from J, the junction kept 3 bases outside the gene matches. Full variable domain (outside the CDR3, taken from reference TRBV30 and TRBJ2-3): SQTIHQWPATLVQPVGSPLSLECTVEGTSNPNLYWYRQAAGRGLQLLFYSVGIGQISSEVPQNLSASRPQDRQFILSSKKLLLSDSGFYLCAWRGTVSTDTQYFGPGTRLTVL.

For the CDR3, the DNA is TGCGCCAGCAGCTTGGTTCTACAGGGGGCCTTTGGCTACACCTTC. Its protein is CASSLVLQGAFGYTF. This chain connects TRBV5-1 to TRBJ1-2; 9 bases line up with TRBD1. Germline V CDR1 and CDR2: SGHRS, YFSETQ. V dropped 0 bases and J dropped 7; count of bases not matched to a gene: 7. The CDR3 is 15 amino acids.

The chain uses TRBV28 and TRBJ2-3; 7 bases align to TRBD2. V was clipped by 10 bases and J by 2 bases; unmatched bases: 12. CDR3 length: 15 amino acids. Germline V lookup: CDR1 MDHEN, CDR2 SYDVKM. The CDR3 is CATSSERGYTDTQYF. The CDR3 nucleotides read TGTGCCACCTCTTCTGAGCGGGGCTACACAGATACGCAGTATTTT. Using reference TRBV28 and TRBJ2-3 for the parts outside the CDR3, the full variable domain is DVKVTQSSRYLVKRTGEKVFLECVQDMDHENMFWYRQDPGLGLRLIYFSYDVKMKEKGDIPEGYSVSREKKERFSLILESASTNQTSMYLCATSSERGYTDTQYFGPGTRLTVL.

The V call is TRBV19, the J call TRBJ2-6; the match to TRBD2 covers 7 bases. Germline CDR1 reads LNHDA; CDR2 reads SQIVND (reference sequence). V lost 6 bases to trimming and J lost 6 bases; unmatched junction nucleotides: 5. This CDR3 region has 14 residues. The CDR3 DNA is TGTGCCAGTAGAACGAGCGGGGAGGCCAACGTCCTGACTTTC. It translates to CASRTSGEANVLTF.

This clone was seen a single time. The CDR3 loop reads CASSFRGTGANVLTF. The CDR3 DNA follows: TGTGCCAGCAGCTTCAGGGGAACTGGGGCCAACGTCCTGACTTTC. The V gene is TRBV5-6, the J gene TRBJ2-6; a possible D gene is TRBD1 (6 bases). Germline CDR1 and CDR2: SGHDT and YYEEEE. V lost 2 bases, J lost 2 bases, and 8 bases lay in between. This CDR3 has 15 residues.

The chain joins TRBV6-2 or TRBV6-3 to TRBJ2-3; 7 nucleotides match TRBD1. Looked up from germline, CDR1 is MNHEY and CDR2 is SVGEGT. This CDR3 has 17 amino acids. V was clipped by 2 bases and J by 0 bases; unmatched bases: 8. CDR3 coding DNA: TGTGCCAGCAGTTACCGACTGGGACAGCCTAGCACAGATACGCAGTATTTT. Translating it yields CASSYRLGQPSTDTQYF.

This clone has just one count. The J gene is TRBJ1-4, the V gene TRBV4-2, with 11 positions matching TRBD1. The CDR3 is made up of 16 amino acids. J gave up 6 bases and V 1 base, and 4 bases lay outside the gene matches. The germline gives CDR1 LGHNA, CDR2 YNFKEQ. The CDR3 protein is CASSQADRGQDEKLFF. Written as DNA, the CDR3 is TGTGCCAGCAGCCAAGCGGACAGGGGGCAAGATGAAAAACTGTTTTTT.

In DNA form, the CDR3 reads TGTGCCACTGGGGGGTCAACTAATGAAAAACTGTTTTTT. It codes for CATGGSTNEKLFF. This sequence joins TRBV2 and TRBJ1-4; a possible D gene is TRBD1 (5 bases). CDR3 size: 13 residues. Germline V gene lookup returns CDR1 SNHLY and CDR2 FYNNEI. Trimming removed 10 bases at V and 0 bases at J, with 9 bases between. The whole variable domain, remainder taken from reference TRBV2 and TRBJ1-4, is EPEVTQTPSHQVTQMGQEVILRCVPISNHLYFYWYRQILGQKVEFLVSFYNNEISEKSEIFDDQFSVERPDGSNFTLKIRSTKLEDSAMYFCATGGSTNEKLFFGSGTQLSVL.

The V gene is TRBV5-1, the J gene TRBJ1-2, with 10 nucleotides matching TRBD1. V shed 4 bases, J shed 7 bases, and the junction held 13 bases outside the gene matches. CDR1 and CDR2 from the germline V gene are SGHRS and YFSETQ. The CDR3 runs 16 residues. CDR3 sequence: CASSPNPGQGFSGYTF. For the CDR3, the DNA is TGCGCCAGCAGCCCCAATCCGGGACAGGGGTTCTCTGGCTACACCTTC.

This chain connects TRBV11-2 to TRBJ2-1; 8 nucleotides align to TRBD1. Germline V lookup: CDR1 SGHAT, CDR2 FQNNGV. The junction had 9 bases not matched to a gene; V was cut back by 5 bases and J by 6 bases. This CDR3 is built from 15 residues. CDR3 in DNA: TGTGCCAGCAGCCAAGGACAGGGAAAAGGCAATGAGCAGTTCTTC. Translated: CASSQGQGKGNEQFF.